This entry features one T cell receptor beta chain sequence. Donors were grouped by their self-reported clinical history. The CDR3 runs to 13 residues. In germline, CDR1 is SGHRS, CDR2 YFSETQ. Trimming cost V 4 bases and J 6 bases; bases outside gene matches: 1. This sample is part of a study of blood T cell repertoires in COVID-19. In the source study's methods: Estimates of nucleated cell counts were drawn from the amplification of reference gene primers. Method: immunoSEQ multiplex PCR; TCRdb's copy keeps in-frame clones and lacks some. That table supplies the V and J calls and clone size; D and trimming were determined from the DNA. This table has 200,000 or so clones, around 87% appearing once.

The TCR comes from a woman aged 18-29 years in a cohort exposed to, infected with or recovered from COVID-19 (not recorded which). Source material: PBMCs or T cells enriched from blood (not recorded which). This chain links TRBV5-1 with TRBJ1-5; TRBD1 matches 10 bases. CDR3 in amino acids: CASSGTGVQPQHF. As DNA, the CDR3 is TGCGCCAGCAGCGGGACAGGGGTTCAGCCCCAGCATTTT.